The 7 T cell receptor beta chains below were found in one sample sequenced in a study of T-cell memory formation after mild COVID-19. Each CDR3 protein is one row after TCRdb ran MiXCR on the 5' RACE reads. The sample gives roughly 250,000 distinct CDR3 sequences, roughly 17% of which show up once; 22% is in the top ten. Specimen: PBMCs or a T cell subset sorted from them (not recorded which). The receptors here all came from a man aged 18 to 29 who had mild COVID-19 (a few samples of this study predate the infection). Cell type and time point are not known.

The chain combines TRBV7-9 with TRBJ1-1; the match to TRBD1 covers 9 bases. J was trimmed by 7 bases and V by 5 bases; bases with no gene match: 5. Germline V lookup: CDR1 SEHNR, CDR2 FQNEAQ (reference sequence). The CDR3 has 13 amino acids. The CDR3 region is CASSPGTGIEAFF. CDR3 coding DNA: TGTGCCAGCAGCCCTGGGACAGGGATTGAAGCTTTCTTT.

The chain joins TRBV29-1 to TRBJ2-1; 8 bases align to TRBD2. Germline V lookup: CDR1 SQVTM, CDR2 ANQGSEA. The CDR3 is 13 amino acids. V lost 6 bases and J lost 10; bases outside the gene matches: 11. The CDR3 DNA follows: TGCAGCGTCCTTCACGGGGGGGCATGGGAGCAGTTCTTC. This translates into CSVLHGGAWEQFF.

A few counts support this clonotype. This chain links TRBV24-1 with TRBJ1-2; the D is unclear. This CDR3 comprises 14 residues. V was pared by 5 bases and J by 4 bases, with 13 bases between. The V gene's germline CDR1 is KGHDR and CDR2 SFDVKD. This CDR3 is CATSGNLGGYGYTF. Written as DNA, the CDR3 is TGTGCCACCAGTGGGAACCTAGGTGGCTATGGCTACACCTTC.

The rearrangement links TRBV7-9 to TRBJ2-7, with D uncertain. The CDR3 has 13 amino acids. In germline, CDR1 is SEHNR, CDR2 FQNEAQ (reference sequence). The ends were cut back, 5 bases at V and 0 bases at J, with 8 bases in the middle. CDR3 amino acids: CASSPRTSYEQYV. The CDR3 bases are TGTGCCAGCAGCCCTCGTACCTCCTACGAGCAGTACGTC.

This clonotype was counted only a few times. The rearrangement uses TRBV4-1 and TRBJ2-3; 8 nucleotides align to TRBD1. Germline lookup yields CDR1 MGHRA and CDR2 YSYEKL. This CDR3 region has 16 residues. V lost 0 bases, J lost 6 bases, and 8 bases stayed unmatched. CDR3 region: CASSQEEGQVMDTQYF. In nucleotides, the CDR3 is TGCGCCAGCAGCCAAGAGGAGGGACAGGTGATGGATACGCAGTATTTT.

The V call is TRBV4-3, the J call TRBJ2-3, with D tentatively TRBD1 (6 bases). The CDR3 length is 14 residues. Germline lookup yields CDR1 LGHNA and CDR2 YSLEER. Deletions cut 0 bases from V and 6 bases from J, with 10 bases between. The CDR3 here is CASSQERGSDTQYF. CDR3 sequence (DNA): TGCGCCAGCAGCCAAGAGAGGGGGTCCGATACGCAGTATTTT.

This clonotype was found many times. The chain recombines TRBV5-1 with TRBJ1-6, with D possibly TRBD1 on 6 matching bases. The CDR3 length is 15 residues. Germline CDR1 reads SGHRS; CDR2 reads YFSETQ. Trimming took off 4 bases at V and 3 bases at J, with 11 bases between the two ends. The CDR3 DNA is TGCGCCAGCAGCCAGGACAGCCGCTATAATTCACCCCTCCACTTT. Its protein product is CASSQDSRYNSPLHF.